The 24 T cell receptor beta chains below were found in one sample sequenced in a study of T-cell memory formation after mild COVID-19. TCRdb called the 5' RACE reads again in MiXCR, with one record for every CDR3 protein. The data contain about 310,000 distinct CDR3 sequences, approximately 20% of them singletons. The sample was PBMCs or a T cell subset sorted from them (not recorded which). The receptors derive from a man younger than 35 who had mild COVID-19 (a few samples of this study predate the infection). Cell type and time point are not known.

This clonotype has only a few counts. The chain employs TRBV7-2 and TRBJ1-2; D is possibly TRBD1 (5 bases). CDR1 and CDR2 from the germline V gene are SGHTA and FQGNSA. Trimming shortened V by 5 bases and J by 8 bases, and 15 bases separated the two germline ends. The CDR3 loop spans 13 amino acids. CDR3 protein: CASSPRSEGGYTF. CDR3 DNA: TGTGCCAGCAGCCCTAGGTCTGAGGGGGGCTACACCTTC.

This clonotype has a handful of counts. V usage is TRBV7-9 and J usage is TRBJ1-1; D remains ambiguous. The germline V and J ends were trimmed by 6 bases and 5 bases, with 10 bases remaining between them. Germline V lookup: CDR1 SEHNR, CDR2 FQNEAQ (reference sequence). This CDR3 has 12 residues. The CDR3 DNA is TGTGCCAGCAGATCCGACTTGACTGAAGCTTTCTTT. Its protein is CASRSDLTEAFF. Supplemented by reference TRBV7-9 and TRBJ1-1, the full variable domain reads DTGVSQNPRHKITKRGQNVTFRCDPISEHNRLYWYRQTLGQGPEFLTYFQNEAQLEKSRLLSDRFSAERPKGSFSTLEIQRTEQGDSAMYLCASRSDLTEAFFGQGTRLTVV.

DNA of the CDR3: TGCGCCAGCAGCGCCGCGGGGGAAGAGACCCAGTACTTC. Translation: CASSAAGEETQYF. The rearrangement joins TRBV5-1 to TRBJ2-5; 7 nucleotides line up with TRBD2. Germline V lookup: CDR1 SGHRS, CDR2 YFSETQ. This CDR3 contains 13 residues. The V and J ends lost 4 bases and 3 bases, in that order; junction bases with no gene match: 3.

This chain joins TRBV4-2 and TRBJ2-3; 8 bases are a match to TRBD2. Germline values: CDR1 LGHNA, CDR2 YNFKEQ. This CDR3 region has 17 residues. V shed 4 bases, J shed 6 bases, and the junction held 15 bases outside the gene matches. The CDR3, as DNA: TGTGCCAGCAGCCCCGCCGGGACTAGACCCCACGGGGATACGCAGTATTTT. It yields the protein CASSPAGTRPHGDTQYF.

J is TRBJ2-5 and V is TRBV13; possible D gene TRBD2, 6 bases. Per germline, CDR1 PRHDT and CDR2 FYEKMQ (reference sequence). V was pared by 5 bases and J by 5 bases, with 15 bases between. CDR3 length equals 14 residues. The CDR3 bases are TGTGCCAGCAGCCCAGAGACTAGAATGGAGACCCAGTACTTC. This sequence encodes CASSPETRMETQYF.

Points on this clonotype: A read error may be the cause here, since a much bigger clone is one base away. The chain joins TRBV3-1 to TRBJ2-4; possible D gene TRBD1, 5 bases. CDR1 LGHDT and CDR2 YNNKEL come from the germline V gene (reference sequence). The CDR3 is 13 residues long. CDR3 protein: CASNQDSGNIQYF. The CDR3 coding sequence is TGTGCCAGCAACCAAGATTCAGGGAACATTCAGTACTTC.

The chain uses TRBV5-5 and TRBJ1-1; tentative D call: TRBD1 (5 bases). Looked up from germline, CDR1 is SGHKS and CDR2 is YYEKEE (reference sequence). The CDR3 consists of 10 residues. Trimming cost V 4 bases and J 12 bases, with 10 bases left between them. The CDR3 sequence: CASSRRGTFF. CDR3 in DNA: TGTGCCAGCAGCCGGAGGGGAACTTTCTTT.

CDR3 amino acids: CASSRPEAFSYEQYF. CDR3 DNA sequence: TGCGCCAGCAGCCGTCCCGAGGCCTTCTCCTACGAGCAGTACTTC. The V call is TRBV4-3, the J call TRBJ2-7; D gene ambiguous. V was cut by 4 bases and J by 0 bases, with 13 bases left in between. Germline V CDR1 and CDR2: LGHNA, YSLEER. This CDR3 is 15 amino acids long.

This clonotype came up a few times. The chain recombines TRBV3-1 with TRBJ2-3; D possibly corresponds to TRBD1 (5 bases). CDR1 and CDR2 from the germline V gene are LGHDT and YNNKEL (reference sequence). The CDR3 totals 16 residues. V lost 0 bases to trimming and J lost 4 bases, with 14 bases between them. Written as DNA, the CDR3 is TGTGCCAGCAGCCAAGATTTGGGGCTTATCCCAGATACGCAGTATTTT. Translating gives CASSQDLGLIPDTQYF.

This clonotype was seen a few times. The chain uses TRBV6-1 and TRBJ2-1; 7 nucleotides match TRBD1. V lost 7 bases and J lost 7; bases outside the gene matches: 4. The CDR3 extends over 12 amino acids. Germline lookup yields CDR1 MNHNS and CDR2 SASEGT. The CDR3 sequence: CASKGQTNEQFF. In nucleotides, the CDR3 is TGTGCCAGCAAGGGACAGACTAATGAGCAGTTCTTC.

This clonotype was counted at least ten times. J is TRBJ2-7 and V is TRBV5-5, with 9 nucleotides matching TRBD2. CDR1 is SGHKS, CDR2 YYEKEE, per germline (reference sequence). CDR3 length equals 15 residues. V shed 7 bases and J 4 bases; nucleotides not matched to a gene: 12. The CDR3 region is CASERTSAEKYEQYF. CDR3 bases: TGTGCCAGCGAAAGGACTAGCGCCGAAAAATACGAGCAGTACTTC.

This clonotype came up a few times. The chain joins TRBV29-1 to TRBJ2-7; the match to TRBD1 covers 10 bases. J lost 4 bases, V lost 7 bases, and 7 bases had no gene match. The CDR3 contains 13 residues. The germline V gene encodes CDR1 SQVTM and CDR2 ANQGSEA. Here the CDR3 reads CSAGTGERYEQYF. Written as DNA, the CDR3 is TGCAGCGCCGGGACAGGGGAACGGTACGAGCAGTACTTC.

The V and J genes are TRBV6-5 and TRBJ2-5; D is undetermined. CDR3 length: 14 amino acids. The germline gives CDR1 MNHEY, CDR2 SVGAGI. Trimming took 2 bases from V and 8 from J, leaving 15 bases between them. CDR3 sequence: CASSYTLALGTQYF. In DNA form, the CDR3 reads TGTGCCAGCAGTTACACTTTGGCTTTGGGAACCCAGTACTTC.

The chain carries TRBV10-3 and TRBJ2-3, with D perhaps matching TRBD2 (5 bases). Germline V CDR1 and CDR2: ENHRY, SYGVKD. This CDR3 has 12 residues. Trimming removed 4 bases from V and 6 bases from J, with 8 bases in between. CDR3 protein: CAISAGSDTQYF. DNA for the CDR3: TGTGCCATCAGTGCTGGGAGCGATACGCAGTATTTT.

This clonotype was counted ten times or more. The chain couples TRBV6-2 or TRBV6-3 to TRBJ2-7; D is possibly TRBD2 (5 bases). Germline V gene data show CDR1 as MNHEY and CDR2 as SVGEGT. The ends were cut back, 7 bases at V and 2 bases at J, with 24 bases in the middle. The CDR3 sequence is 17 residues long. The CDR3 DNA is TGTGCCAGCAAAAAGATGGGCACCCGAGGGAGCGCCTACGAGCAGTACTTC. Protein sequence: CASKKMGTRGSAYEQYF.

The J gene is TRBJ2-5, the V gene TRBV11-2; 11 bases match TRBD2. V dropped 2 bases and J dropped 4; count of bases not matched to a gene: 9. The CDR3 consists of 17 residues. Per the germline V gene, CDR1 is SGHAT and CDR2 is FQNNGV. CDR3 in amino acids: CASSLYARLAGGETQYF. DNA of the CDR3: TGTGCCAGCAGCTTATACGCCAGGCTAGCGGGGGGAGAGACCCAGTACTTC.

This clonotype came up a few times. This sequence joins TRBV4-1 and TRBJ2-3; D assignment may be TRBD1 or TRBD2 (5 bases each). Trimming stripped 1 base from V and 8 bases from J, with 22 bases between. Germline CDR1 and CDR2: MGHRA and YSYEKL. The CDR3 loop spans 17 amino acids. CDR3 sequence (DNA): TGCGCCAGCAGCCAAGTCACCCGGGGCAGGGAAGGAGGTACGCAGTATTTT. Translated, it gives CASSQVTRGREGGTQYF.

This clonotype was detected a few times. One end of the junction fails to match germline, which may point to a read error. This chain joins TRBV6-5 and TRBJ1-1; 8 bases map to TRBD1. The CDR3 is made up of 13 amino acids. Germline V lookup: CDR1 MNHEY, CDR2 SVGAGI. The CDR3 nucleotides read TGTGCCAGCAGGCCAACAGGGGGTTTTGAAGATTTCTTT. This translates into CASRPTGGFEDFF.

The chain employs TRBV5-1 and TRBJ1-1; D unclear. The CDR3 length is 13 residues. Germline-derived CDR1 and CDR2 are SGHRS and YFSETQ. V lost 0 bases and J 4 bases, leaving 7 bases between the germline ends. CDR3 nucleotides: TGCGCCAGCAGCTTGGAACGATTCACTGAAGCTTTCTTT. Its translation is CASSLERFTEAFF.

CDR3 nucleotide sequence: TGTGCCTGGAGTGTAAGACTAGCGAGAGATGAGCAGTTCTTC. Amino acid sequence: CAWSVRLARDEQFF. The chain links TRBV30 to TRBJ2-1, with 8 bases identical to TRBD2. CDR1 GTSNPN and CDR2 SVGIG come from the germline V gene (reference sequence). V was clipped by 0 bases and J by 8 bases; unmatched bases: 6. The CDR3 is 14 residues long.

The chain is built from TRBV20-1 and TRBJ2-5, with 8 bases identical to TRBD2. J gave up 5 bases and V 0 bases, and 5 bases lay outside the gene matches. The CDR3 extends over 14 amino acids. Germline CDR1 and CDR2: DFQATT and SNEGSKA (reference sequence). The CDR3 sequence is CSARDRGGKETQYF. The CDR3 nucleotides read TGCAGTGCTAGAGATCGGGGGGGCAAGGAGACCCAGTACTTC.

The table lists this clonotype with a few counts. This rearrangement joins TRBV7-6 to TRBJ2-1, with TRBD1 matching 7 bases. The germline gives CDR1 SGHVS, CDR2 FNYEAQ. This CDR3 spans 18 amino acids. J gave up 0 bases and V 0 bases, and 8 bases lay outside the gene matches. In DNA, the CDR3 is TGTGCCAGCAGCTTAGCCGCCCTACAGGGGAGCTCCTACAATGAGCAGTTCTTC. This encodes CASSLAALQGSSYNEQFF.

The sample holds a few counts of this clonotype. The chain links TRBV20-1 to TRBJ1-1; D call uncertain. CDR3 length: 11 residues. V was shortened by 6 bases and J by 6 bases, with 11 bases between the two germline ends. Germline CDR1 DFQATT, CDR2 SNEGSKA (reference sequence). In DNA, the CDR3 is TGCAGTGCCCCCGCCGTGTCTGAAGCTTTCTTT. Encoded protein: CSAPAVSEAFF.

The chain combines TRBV7-9 with TRBJ2-5; D possibly uses TRBD1 or TRBD2 (6 bases each). The CDR3 length is 14 residues. CDR1 and CDR2 (germline): SEHNR, FQNEAQ (reference sequence). Between the trimmed V and J ends, which lost 5 bases and 2 bases, there was a span of 12 bases. The DNA of the CDR3 is TGTGCCAGCAGCAGGGGGGCCGTGCAAGAGACCCAGTACTTC. It yields the protein CASSRGAVQETQYF.